This TCR beta chain is from a study of cytomegalovirus exposure and HLA in healthy donors. Whole-study results and caveats: Being productive about 87% or about 30% of the time was typical of most TCR beta V segments in an earlier analysis. Upon later analysis, TCR association rates were observed to vary by HLA locus, being highest for DRB1 and lowest for HLA-C. One later analysis reportedly identified an Asian-associated ancestry cluster that showed fewer N-insertions than the roughly 600-donor mean. A later analysis, which compared TCR beta chains of equal frequency, found the HLA-associated ones more clonally expanded.

PCR was performed using 60 Vbeta and 13 Jbeta primers. Libraries were prepared by immunoSEQ multiplex PCR; TCRdb keeps only in-frame clonotypes and omits some of them. The sample holds some 130,000 clones, roughly four fifths seen once. This clone was observed once. What it binds is unknown. This clonotype was obtained from a male donor in good health and CMV-seronegative. The sequencing sample was made of PBMCs.

CDR3 sequence reads: CASYLVPTEAFF. CDR3 DNA: TGTGCCAGCTATTTAGTCCCAACTGAAGCTTTCTTT. The rearrangement uses TRBV6-6 and TRBJ1-1; no firm D call. With 8 bases removed from V and 5 bases from J, the gap between germline ends came to 12 bases. The length of the CDR3 is 12 residues. From germline, CDR1 is MNHNY and CDR2 SVGAGI (reference sequence).